The clone carrying this T cell receptor (beta chain) ranks as medium-sized (0.01 to 0.1%). Its target is not known. The data stem from a study of cytomegalovirus exposure and HLA in healthy donors. The V and J ends lost 7 bases and 4 bases respectively, with 14 bases between them. Germline values: CDR1 MNHNS, CDR2 SASEGT. The CDR3 length is 15 residues. This PCR relied on a set of 60 Vbeta primers and 13 Jbeta primers. Original processing methods: Unique TCR beta chains totaled roughly 80 million in a later count, with around 11 million of them shared. Produced via immunoSEQ multiplex PCR; TCRdb's table is partial and in-frame only. V, J and clone size are taken as reported in that table, and D and trimming were inferred from the DNA itself. This sample has about 180,000 clones, with approximately 70% found just once. Study findings and constraints: Roughly uniform sequencing depth across donors was assumed, possibly incorrectly.

This TCR derives from a human donor in good health. V and J are TRBV6-1 and TRBJ1-6; D not resolved. The sample comprised PBMCs. As DNA, the CDR3 is TGTGCCAGCATTCCCGACGGAGATTATAATTCACCCCTCCACTTT. Translation: CASIPDGDYNSPLHF.